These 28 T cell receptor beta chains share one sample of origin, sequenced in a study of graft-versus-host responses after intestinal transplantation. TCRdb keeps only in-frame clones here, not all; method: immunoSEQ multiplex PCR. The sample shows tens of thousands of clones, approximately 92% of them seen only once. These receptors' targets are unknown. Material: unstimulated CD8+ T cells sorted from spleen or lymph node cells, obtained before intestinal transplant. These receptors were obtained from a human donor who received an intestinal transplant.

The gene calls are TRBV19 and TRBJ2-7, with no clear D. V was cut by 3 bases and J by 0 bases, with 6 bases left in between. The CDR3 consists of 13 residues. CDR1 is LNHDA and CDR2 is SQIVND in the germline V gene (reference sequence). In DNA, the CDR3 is TGTGCCAGTAGTATCTCCAGCTCCTACGAGCAGTACTTC. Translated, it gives CASSISSSYEQYF.

The CDR3 sequence is CASSLVTVEETQYF. The CDR3, as DNA: TGTGCCAGCAGCTTAGTGACAGTGGAAGAGACCCAGTACTTC. The chain is built from TRBV7-9 and TRBJ2-5; D possibly corresponds to TRBD1 (5 bases). This CDR3 is 14 amino acids long. The germline V gene has CDR1 SEHNR and CDR2 FQNEAQ (reference sequence). V lost 1 base, J lost 3 bases, and 9 bases lay in between.

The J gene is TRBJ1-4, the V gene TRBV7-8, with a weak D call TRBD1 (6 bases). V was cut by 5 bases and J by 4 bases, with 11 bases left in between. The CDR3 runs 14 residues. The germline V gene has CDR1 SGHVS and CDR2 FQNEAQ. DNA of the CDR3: TGTGCCAGCAGCGCAGGGGTCGGTAATGAAAAACTGTTTTTT. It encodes CASSAGVGNEKLFF.

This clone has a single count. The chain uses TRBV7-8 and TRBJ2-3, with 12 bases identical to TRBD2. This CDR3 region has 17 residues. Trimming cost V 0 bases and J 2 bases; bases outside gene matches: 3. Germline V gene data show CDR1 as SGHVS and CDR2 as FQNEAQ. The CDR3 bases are TGTGCCAGCAGCTTAGCCCTAGCGGGGGGGAACACAGATACGCAGTATTTT. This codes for CASSLALAGGNTDTQYF.

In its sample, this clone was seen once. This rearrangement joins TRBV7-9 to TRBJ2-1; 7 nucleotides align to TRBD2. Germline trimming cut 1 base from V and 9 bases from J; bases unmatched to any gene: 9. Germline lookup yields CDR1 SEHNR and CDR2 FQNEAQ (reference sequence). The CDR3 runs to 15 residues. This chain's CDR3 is CASSLVREDSAEQFF. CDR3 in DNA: TGTGCCAGCAGCTTAGTCCGGGAGGACTCGGCTGAGCAGTTCTTC.

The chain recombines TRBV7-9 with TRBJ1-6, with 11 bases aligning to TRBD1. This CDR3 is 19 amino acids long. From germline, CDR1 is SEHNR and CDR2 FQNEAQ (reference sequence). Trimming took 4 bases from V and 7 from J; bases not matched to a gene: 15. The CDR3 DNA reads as TGTGCCAGCAGCTCTACGGGACAGGGGGTGTCTTTGGGAAATTCACCCCTCCACTTT. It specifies CASSSTGQGVSLGNSPLHF.

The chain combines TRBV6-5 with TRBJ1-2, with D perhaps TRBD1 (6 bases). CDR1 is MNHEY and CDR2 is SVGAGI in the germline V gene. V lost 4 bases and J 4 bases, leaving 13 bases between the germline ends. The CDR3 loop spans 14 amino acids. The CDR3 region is CASSSQGSSYGYTF. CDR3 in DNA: TGTGCCAGCAGTTCCCAGGGGAGCAGCTATGGCTACACCTTC.

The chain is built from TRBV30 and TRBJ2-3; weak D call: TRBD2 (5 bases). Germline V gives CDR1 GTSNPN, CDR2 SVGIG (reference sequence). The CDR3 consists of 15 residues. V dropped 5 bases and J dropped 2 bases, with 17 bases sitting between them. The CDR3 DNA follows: TGTGCCTGGGAAGAGAGGGTCCTAAACACAGATACGCAGTATTTT. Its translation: CAWEERVLNTDTQYF. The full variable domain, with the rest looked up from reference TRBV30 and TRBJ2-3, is SQTIHQWPATLVQPVGSPLSLECTVEGTSNPNLYWYRQAAGRGLQLLFYSVGIGQISSEVPQNLSASRPQDRQFILSSKKLLLSDSGFYLCAWEERVLNTDTQYFGPGTRLTVL.

As DNA, the CDR3 is TGTGCCAGCAGCTACTCCAGGGACACAGATACGCAGTATTTT. Amino acids: CASSYSRDTDTQYF. V is TRBV7-9 and J is TRBJ2-3; tentative D call: TRBD1 (5 bases). CDR1 is SEHNR, CDR2 FQNEAQ, per germline (reference sequence). CDR3 size: 14 residues. V lost 4 bases and J lost 2, with 10 bases in between.

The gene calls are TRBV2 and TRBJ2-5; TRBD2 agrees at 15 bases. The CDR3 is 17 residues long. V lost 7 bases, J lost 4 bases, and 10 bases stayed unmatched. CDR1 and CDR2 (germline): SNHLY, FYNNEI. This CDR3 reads CASTKGTSGRSLETQYF. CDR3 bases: TGTGCCAGCACAAAAGGGACTAGCGGGAGGTCACTAGAGACCCAGTACTTC.

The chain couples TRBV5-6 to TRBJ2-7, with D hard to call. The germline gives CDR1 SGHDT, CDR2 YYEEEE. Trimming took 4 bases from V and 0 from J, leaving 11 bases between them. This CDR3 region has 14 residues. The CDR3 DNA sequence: TGTGCCAGCAGCCTCCTAATCCTCTCCTACGAGCAGTACTTC. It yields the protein CASSLLILSYEQYF.

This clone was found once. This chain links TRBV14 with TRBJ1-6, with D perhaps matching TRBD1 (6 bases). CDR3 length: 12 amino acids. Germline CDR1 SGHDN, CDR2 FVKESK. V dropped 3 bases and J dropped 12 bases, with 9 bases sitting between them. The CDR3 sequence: CASSHHREPLHF. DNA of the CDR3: TGTGCCAGCAGCCACCACAGGGAACCCCTCCACTTT.

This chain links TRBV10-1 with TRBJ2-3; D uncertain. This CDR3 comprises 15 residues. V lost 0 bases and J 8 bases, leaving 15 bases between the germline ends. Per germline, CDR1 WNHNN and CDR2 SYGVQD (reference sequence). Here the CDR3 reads CASSESPWVGGTQYF. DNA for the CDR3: TGCGCCAGCAGTGAGTCGCCGTGGGTAGGCGGTACGCAGTATTTT.

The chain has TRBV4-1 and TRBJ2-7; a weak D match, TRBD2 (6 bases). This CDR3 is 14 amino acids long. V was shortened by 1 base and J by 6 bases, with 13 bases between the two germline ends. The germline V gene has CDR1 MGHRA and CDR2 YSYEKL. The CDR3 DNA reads TGCGCCAGCAGCCAAGTTGGGGAGGCGCCCGAGCAGTACTTC. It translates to CASSQVGEAPEQYF.

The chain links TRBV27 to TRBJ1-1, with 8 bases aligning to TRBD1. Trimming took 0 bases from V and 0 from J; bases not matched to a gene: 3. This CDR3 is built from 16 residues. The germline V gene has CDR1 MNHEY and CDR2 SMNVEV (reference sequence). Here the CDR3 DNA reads TGTGCCAGCAGTTTATCCAGGGGGCGACTGAACACTGAAGCTTTCTTT. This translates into CASSLSRGRLNTEAFF.

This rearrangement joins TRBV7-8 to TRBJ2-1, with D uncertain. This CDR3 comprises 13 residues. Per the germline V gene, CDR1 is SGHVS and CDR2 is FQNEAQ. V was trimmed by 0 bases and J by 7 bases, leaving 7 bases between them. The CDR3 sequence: CASSLARGNEQFF. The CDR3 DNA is TGTGCCAGCAGCTTAGCGAGAGGAAATGAGCAGTTCTTC. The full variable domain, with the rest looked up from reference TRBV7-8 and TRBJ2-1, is GAGVSQSPRYKVAKRGQDVALRCDPISGHVSLFWYQQALGQGPEFLTYFQNEAQLDKSGLPSDRFFAERPEGSVSTLKIQRTQQEDSAVYLCASSLARGNEQFFGPGTRLTVL.

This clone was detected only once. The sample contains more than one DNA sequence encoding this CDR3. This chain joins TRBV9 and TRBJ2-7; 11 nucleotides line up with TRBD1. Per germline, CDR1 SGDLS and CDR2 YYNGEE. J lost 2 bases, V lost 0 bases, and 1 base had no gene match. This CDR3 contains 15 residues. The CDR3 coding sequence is TGTGCCAGCAGCGTAGGGACAGGGGGCACCTACGAGCAGTACTTC. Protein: CASSVGTGGTYEQYF.

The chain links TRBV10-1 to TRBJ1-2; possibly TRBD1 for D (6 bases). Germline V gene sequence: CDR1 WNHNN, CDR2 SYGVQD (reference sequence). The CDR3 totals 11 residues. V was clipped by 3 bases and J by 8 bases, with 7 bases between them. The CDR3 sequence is CASSDDRGYTF. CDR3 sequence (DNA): TGCGCCAGCAGTGACGACAGGGGCTACACCTTC.

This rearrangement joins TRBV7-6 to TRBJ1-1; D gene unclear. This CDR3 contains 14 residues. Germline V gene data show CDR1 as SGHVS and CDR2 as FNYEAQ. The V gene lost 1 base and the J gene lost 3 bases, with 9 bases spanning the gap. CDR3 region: CASSLDGEYTEAFF. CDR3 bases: TGTGCCAGCAGCTTAGACGGGGAGTACACTGAAGCTTTCTTT. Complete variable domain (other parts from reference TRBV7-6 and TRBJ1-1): GAGVSQSPRYKVTKRGQDVALRCDPISGHVSLYWYRQALGQGPEFLTYFNYEAQQDKSGLPNDRFSAERPEGSISTLTIQRTEQRDSAMYRCASSLDGEYTEAFFGQGTRLTVV.

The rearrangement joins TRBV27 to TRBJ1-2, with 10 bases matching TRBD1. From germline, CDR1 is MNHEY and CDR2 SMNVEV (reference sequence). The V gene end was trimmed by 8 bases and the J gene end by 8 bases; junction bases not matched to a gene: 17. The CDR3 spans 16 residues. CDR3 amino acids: CASGATLDRGLHGYTF. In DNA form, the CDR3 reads TGTGCCAGCGGAGCGACTTTAGACAGGGGGCTGCACGGCTACACCTTC.

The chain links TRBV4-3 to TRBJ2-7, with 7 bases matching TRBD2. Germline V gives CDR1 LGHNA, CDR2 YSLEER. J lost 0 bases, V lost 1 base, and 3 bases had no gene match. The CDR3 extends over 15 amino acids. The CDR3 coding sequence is TGCGCCAGCAGCCAAGGACTAGCTAGCTCCTACGAGCAGTACTTC. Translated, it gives CASSQGLASSYEQYF.

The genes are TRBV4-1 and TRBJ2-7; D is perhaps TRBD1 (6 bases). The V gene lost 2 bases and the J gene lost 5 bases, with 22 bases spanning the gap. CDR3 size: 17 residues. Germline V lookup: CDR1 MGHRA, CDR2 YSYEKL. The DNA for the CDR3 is TGCGCCAGCAGCCAAAAGGAAACTACAGGGATGTCGGACGAGCAGTACTTC. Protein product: CASSQKETTGMSDEQYF.

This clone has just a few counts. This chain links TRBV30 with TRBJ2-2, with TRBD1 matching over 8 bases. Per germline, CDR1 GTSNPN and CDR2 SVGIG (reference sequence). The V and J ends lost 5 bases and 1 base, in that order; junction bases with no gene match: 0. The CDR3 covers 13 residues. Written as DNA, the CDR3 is TGTGCCTGGGGGACAGGGAACACCGGGGAGCTGTTTTTT. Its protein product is CAWGTGNTGELFF.

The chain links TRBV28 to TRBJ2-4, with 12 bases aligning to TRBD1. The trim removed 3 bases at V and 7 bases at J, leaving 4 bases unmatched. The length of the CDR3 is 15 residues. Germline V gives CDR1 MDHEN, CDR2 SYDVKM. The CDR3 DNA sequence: TGTGCCAGCAGTTTGGGGACAGGGGGCGTTAACATTCAGTACTTC. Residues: CASSLGTGGVNIQYF.

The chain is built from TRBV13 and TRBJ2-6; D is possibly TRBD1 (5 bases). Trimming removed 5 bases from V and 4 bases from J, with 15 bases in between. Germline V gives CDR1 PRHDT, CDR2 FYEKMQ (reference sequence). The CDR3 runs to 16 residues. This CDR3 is CASSPNQGTGANVLTF. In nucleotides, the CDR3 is TGTGCCAGCAGCCCTAATCAGGGAACCGGGGCCAACGTCCTGACTTTC.

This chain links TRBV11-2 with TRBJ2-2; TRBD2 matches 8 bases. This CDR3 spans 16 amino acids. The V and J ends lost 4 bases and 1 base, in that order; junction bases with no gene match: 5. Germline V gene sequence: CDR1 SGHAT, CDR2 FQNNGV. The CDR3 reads CASSSLAGQNTGELFF. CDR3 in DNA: TGTGCCAGCAGCTCCTTAGCGGGACAGAACACCGGGGAGCTGTTTTTT.

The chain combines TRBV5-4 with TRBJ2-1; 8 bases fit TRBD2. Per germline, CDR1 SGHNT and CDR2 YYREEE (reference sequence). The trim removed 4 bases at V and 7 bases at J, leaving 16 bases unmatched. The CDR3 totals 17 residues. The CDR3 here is CASSPRESGSVINEQFF. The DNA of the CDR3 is TGTGCCAGCAGCCCGAGGGAGAGCGGGAGTGTTATTAATGAGCAGTTCTTC.

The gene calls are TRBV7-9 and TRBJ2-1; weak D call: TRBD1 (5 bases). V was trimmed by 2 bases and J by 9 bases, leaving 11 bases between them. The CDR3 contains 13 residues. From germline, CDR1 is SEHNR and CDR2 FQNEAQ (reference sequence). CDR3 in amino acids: CASSLRGQGEQFF. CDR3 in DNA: TGTGCCAGCAGCTTACGCGGCCAGGGTGAGCAGTTCTTC.